This T cell receptor beta chain was sequenced for a study of radiotherapy plus CTLA-4 blockade in lung cancer. As for this clone: Its cognate antigen is unknown.

Germline V gene data show CDR1 as SGHTA and CDR2 as FQGNSA. The CDR3 is made up of 12 amino acids. V was cut by 4 bases and J by 5 bases, with 6 bases left in between. Sequencing used immunoSEQ multiplex PCR; TCRdb keeps in-frame clones, though not all of them. The sample lists tens of thousands of clones, 70% to 85% seen once, with roughly 17% in the top ten. General study points: Early shifts in blood T cell clones, with interferon-beta, reportedly predicted response best.

The chain couples TRBV7-2 to TRBJ2-1; a weak D match, TRBD2 (5 bases). This TCR was sampled from a human donor with non-small cell lung cancer who had a complete response to radiotherapy plus ipilimumab. The sample in question was peripheral blood, obtained from a patient treated with radiotherapy plus ipilimumab. CDR3 sequence: CASSSSNNEQFF. CDR3 sequence (DNA): TGTGCCAGCAGCTCTAGCAACAATGAGCAGTTCTTC.